This entry is about one T cell receptor beta chain. Its antigen is as yet unknown. Investigators sorted PBMCs to obtain both CD4+ and CD8+ T cells. The CDR3 extends over 13 amino acids. The germline V and J ends were trimmed by 6 bases and 8 bases, with 14 bases remaining between them. The germline V gene has CDR1 MNHNY and CDR2 SVGAGI (reference sequence). The data belong to a study of CD8+ T cells in alopecia areata. Study outcomes and limitations: Clarity of TCR sharing across patients fell short of that in mice, possibly HLA-related.

The sequencing template was cDNA reverse transcribed from extracted RNA. TCRdb's table, derived via immunoSEQ multiplex PCR, lists solely in-frame clones and lacks some. This sample has about 180,000 clones, with 59% found just once. The sample was CD4+ T cells sorted from blood, taken at week 0. This clonotype originated in a human donor with alopecia areata. The chain joins TRBV6-6 to TRBJ2-1; the D gene is possibly TRBD2 (5 bases). CDR3 coding DNA: TGTGCCAGCAGCCGAGGGAGTTTCTATGAGCAGTTCTTC. This translates into CASSRGSFYEQFF.